What follows are 2 T cell receptor beta chains derived from one specimen sequenced in a study of cytomegalovirus exposure and HLA in healthy donors. The primer mix had 60 Vbeta and 13 Jbeta primers. Sequencing used immunoSEQ multiplex PCR; TCRdb keeps in-frame clones, though not all of them. The profile shows around 96,000 clones, 65% to 80% of them singletons. The material sequenced was PBMCs. These receptors came from a man aged 30 to 45 in good health and CMV-seropositive.

This clone appeared a single time. The DNA for the CDR3 is TGTGCCAGTGATGGGGGGGGGAAACGAAAAGAGACCCAGTACTTC. Its translation is CASDGGGKRKETQYF. V gene TRBV19 combines with J gene TRBJ2-5; 7 positions match TRBD2. This CDR3 is 15 amino acids long. Looked up from germline, CDR1 is LNHDA and CDR2 is SQIVND (reference sequence). V shed 8 bases, J shed 3 bases, and the junction held 12 bases outside the gene matches.

V gene TRBV11-3 combines with J gene TRBJ2-3; 12 bases line up with TRBD2. The ends lost 4 bases at V and 4 bases at J; junction bases unmatched: 6. There are 16 residues in the CDR3. The germline gives CDR1 SGHNT, CDR2 YENEEA. The CDR3 DNA reads TGTGCCAGCAGCTATGGACTAGCGGGGTTCTCAGATACGCAGTATTTT. Residues: CASSYGLAGFSDTQYF.